This is a list of T cell receptor beta chains from one sample in a study of identifying expanded T cells in peripheral blood. Only in-frame clones appear in the TCRdb table, and some are missing; sequencing was by immunoSEQ multiplex PCR. Counted here are around 100,000 clones, approximately 88% occurring once; the ten biggest clones make up 11% to 15%. Sequenced material: blood. These receptors all come from a person aged 18 to 75 in good health. Each CDR3 is given with its conserved first and last residue. The order of the fields is D gene, V gene, clone size, J gene, CDR3 protein, CDR3 DNA. A D gene is named only where the DNA matches it firmly. A row's size may be missing; if present it is once, few, many or a size class.

-,TRBV5-4,once,TRBJ2-2,CASSSDMWNTGELFF,TGTGCCAGCAGCTCGGACATGTGGAACACCGGGGAGCTGTTTTTT
-,TRBV28,-,TRBJ2-5,CASSDFQETQYF,TGTGCCAGCAGCGACTTCCAAGAGACCCAGTACTTC
TRBD1,TRBV7-3,-,TRBJ2-1,CASSFTGQVNANEQFF,TGTGCCAGCAGCTTCACGGGACAGGTCAATGCTAACGAGCAGTTCTTC
-,TRBV14,-,TRBJ2-7,CASSHASSPYEQYF,TGTGCCAGCAGCCACGCATCTAGCCCCTACGAGCAGTACTTC
-,TRBV7-9,-,TRBJ2-1,CASSATRGHNEQFF,TGTGCCAGCAGCGCCACGCGGGGGCACAATGAGCAGTTCTTC
-,TRBV5-8,once,TRBJ1-5,CASSRDRFNQPQHF,TGTGCCAGCAGCCGCGACAGATTCAATCAGCCCCAGCATTTT
TRBD1,TRBV6-6,-,TRBJ1-6,CASSSTGTVASPLHF,TGTGCCAGCAGTTCGACCGGGACAGTGGCTTCACCCCTCCACTTT
-,TRBV5-6,-,TRBJ1-1,CASSWIAGNTEAFF,TGTGCCAGCAGTTGGATAGCAGGGAACACTGAAGCTTTCTTT
-,TRBV7-8,-,TRBJ2-2,CASSLARREDTGELFF,TGTGCCAGCAGCTTAGCGCGGAGGGAGGACACCGGGGAGCTGTTTTTT
TRBD2,TRBV7-3,-,TRBJ2-1,CASSFQSGAYNEQFF,TGTGCCAGCAGCTTTCAAAGCGGGGCCTACAATGAGCAGTTCTTC
-,TRBV7-9,-,TRBJ2-7,CASSSQGGYEQYF,TGTGCCAGCAGCTCGCAGGGGGGCTACGAGCAGTACTTC
-,TRBV10-1,few,TRBJ2-7,CASSSGQSYEQYF,TGCGCCAGCAGTTCAGGACAGTCCTACGAGCAGTACTTC
-,TRBV7-7,once,TRBJ1-3,CASSLDVGNTIYF,TGTGCCAGCAGCTTAGACGTTGGAAACACCATATATTTT
-,TRBV5-6,-,TRBJ2-2,CASSFGPSGTGELFF,TGTGCCAGCAGCTTCGGGCCCTCAGGGACCGGGGAGCTGTTTTTT
TRBD1,TRBV27,-,TRBJ2-7,CASSRQGYGEQYF,TGTGCCAGCAGCCGACAGGGGTACGGCGAGCAGTACTTC